The entry below gives a single T cell receptor beta chain sequence along with its context. Its recognized antigen is unknown. No base quality values were provided; no much bigger clone lies one nucleotide off. The data belong to a study of shared clonotypes between healthy human individuals (dated by TCRdb to about 2020). For context, the study as a whole: A couple of women and a few men aged 18 to 49 years were included in the cohort. To increase sequencing depth and limit assay-specific biases, TCR repertoire library preparation and sequencing were carried out by different laboratories using diverse techniques. Per donor, leukapheresis produced somewhere between about 0.9 and 9.5 billion PBMCs. For each donor, three plates each were used for CD4 naive and CD4 memory, two plates were used for CD8 naive, and one plate was used for CD8 memory. To estimate repertoire size and how much clonotypes are shared between individuals, the study performed deep sequencing of blood TCR repertoires from 4 to 6 healthy adults. On the study overall, not on this receptor specifically: Because the study included only a small number of donors, the genetic and exposure-history diversity represented was limited. Sharing across a few donors was observed for approximately 5% of naive CD4, under 4% of naive CD8, 2% to 2.5% of memory CD4, and over 0.3% of memory CD8 clonotypes. Rarefaction of sorted-subset datasets indicated incomplete sequencing despite the large sequencing depth. Pairwise subsampling led to the expectation that sequencing depth would affect the degree of clonotype sharing among donors. Compared with non-shared clonotypes, clonotypes shared by all four sorted-subset donors had higher generation probabilities. Sampling was limited to blood, and TCR repertoires in tissue likely differ from TCR repertoires in blood. Larger estimated clonotype richness was generally found for naive subsets than for memory subsets.

The germline V gene provides CDR1 MDHEN and CDR2 SYDVKM. Trimming costs V 5 bases and J 4 bases, and their ends lie 11 bases apart. From the cysteine through the phenylalanine, the CDR3 covers 13 amino acids. CDR3 DNA is the only sequence kept; it has 39 bases, read in frame from the first base. Healthy HIV-negative adults with no recently reported acute infections or vaccinations were included as donors. Only Caucasian adults living in Nashville, Tennessee, USA were represented among the donors. CD8 memory samples were composed of magnetically selected CD45RO+ cells combined with CCR7-negative CD45RA+ effector memory (TemRA) cells. Blood was obtained by leukapheresis, after which PBMCs were separated by Ficoll-Histopaque density gradient centrifugation and cryopreserved in liquid nitrogen vapor phase. Analytical flow cytometry was used to check the purity and quantity of every magnetically sorted T cell population. From each sorted fraction, genomic DNA was isolated and quantified by UV absorbance on a Nanodrop 2000c.

Using the deep immunoSEQ assay, TCR CDR3 regions were amplified from genomic DNA by multiplex PCR. For each cell subset, the extracted genomic DNA was distributed evenly across all wells of several immunoSEQ 96-well plates, and each plate served as one replicate. For sorted subsets, each replicate PCR was loaded with approximately 190 ng genomic DNA, equivalent to approximately 33,000 T cell genomes. Purified libraries were measured with a Qubit 3.0 fluorometer, size-checked on a Bioanalyzer 2100, and measured again with the KAPA Library Quantification kit. Each immunoSEQ 96-well plate was sequenced on its own single-read 150-cycle Illumina NextSeq 550 flow cell. The original pipeline was this. Because the immunoSEQ output included only junctional sequences and no quality scores, the filtering could not be the same as the filtering used for full-length reads. To assign V/J genes and CDR3, sequences were annotated against IMGT germline references using PyIR, a Python wrapper for IgBLAST v1.9. Any read was removed if the V/J assignment was weak (E-value above 1e-6), the CDR3 was missing, or the read contained stop codons, out-of-frame junctions, or ambiguous translated residues. V3J clonotypes were defined by identical inferred V gene, J gene, and CDR3 amino acid sequence. To compute the percentage overlap between repertoires, the number of shared unique clonotypes was divided by the size of the smaller repertoire. Repertoire richness was assessed with RTK rarefaction, the Chao1 estimator, and Recon v2.1 estimates of unobserved clonotypes. OLGA was used to compute generation probabilities for all TCRbeta clonotypes that the gDNA method yielded from a handful of donors. As stored in TCRdb, this immuneACCESS dataset retains in-frame rearrangements with V and J assigned. A fraction of the clones does not appear; measured against another copy, unresolved V genes explain less than half of the discrepancy, and the remainder lacks a known reason. V and J calls and clone size follow that table, whereas D and trimming were derived from the DNA. Counted in this sample were more than 80,000 clones; about 68% of them appeared once. 45% to 50% of the sample goes to the ten largest clones.

Rearrangement joined TRBV28 to TRBJ2-5; the D gene assignment is ambiguous. The receptor's source is a man in his thirties or forties in good health. The sequenced material came from memory CD8+ T cells sorted from blood. What this sample's cell subset or site label stands for: CD45RO+ cells pooled with CCR7-negative TemRA cells. The nucleotide sequence is TGTGCCAGCAGTCCAATCATCGCAGAGACCCAGTACTTC. This encodes CASSPIIAETQYF.